This T cell receptor (beta chain) originates from a study of cytotoxic CD8 clonotypes in ibrutinib-treated CLL (dated by TCRdb to about 2021). For the wider study: The cohort included about 15 treatment-naive and ten to twelve relapsed/refractory patients; 17 to 18 were IGHV unmutated. Responses were partial in roughly 24 patients and complete in 2; after median approximately 69 months follow-up, around 15 stayed in remission and some twelve progressed. The response samples were drawn at a median of 12 months into treatment, with a range of about 6 to 36 months. An average of roughly 270,000 productive templates and tens of thousands of productive rearrangements was obtained per sample. Of the 86 people in the trial, roughly 27 had longitudinal samples available. Cryopreserved peripheral blood mononuclear cells were obtained prior to treatment, at the time of response, and at either disease progression or sustained remission. Every remission and progressive disease sample was obtained while ibrutinib was still being received by the patients.

Spanning cysteine to phenylalanine, the CDR3 consists of 20 amino acids. Just CDR3 DNA is preserved here, 60 bases in frame from base 1. The germline V gene provides CDR1 MGHRA and CDR2 YSYEKL. Relative to germline, V is missing 0 bases and J is missing 0 bases, with 13 bases of the junction outside any gene match. Results the study describes overall, beyond this receptor: At ibrutinib response clonality went up, during sustained remission it held steady, and at progression it dropped back toward baseline. At baseline, clonality was higher than in age-matched healthy donors and showed a strong correlation with circulating CD8+ T-cell counts. Public clonotypes were rare and either contracted or stayed stable during treatment, and the rise in clonality at ibrutinib response reflected the expansion of private clonotypes. Lymph node repertoires were not examined, and the timing of sampling was not matched between patients in sustained remission and those whose disease progressed.

The time point label for this specimen denotes: roughly 2 years on ibrutinib. About 2 micrograms of genomic DNA were extracted from cryopreserved PBMCs for TCR beta library preparation. Longitudinal blood samples from CLL patients receiving ibrutinib monotherapy were subjected to high-throughput TCR beta sequencing. The patients were enrolled in a single-center, open-label phase 2 trial of ibrutinib monotherapy. Each clonotype received, on average, approximately 9.9x coverage in deep resolution sequencing performed on a MiSeq, where the target depth lay between 1 in 1 million and 1 in 200,000 T cells. TCR beta libraries were generated with the immunoSEQ hsTCRB Kit. For the original study's pipeline: ImmunoSEQ Data Assistant and ImmunoSEQ Analyzer were used for data analysis, and V, D and J genes were assigned according to IMGT definitions. Clonality, with values ranging from 0 to 1, was calculated as one minus the normalized Shannon entropy of productive rearrangement frequencies. Only overrepresented clonotypes making up at least 0.05% of each patient's repertoire were included in the public clonotype analysis. Some 13 age-matched healthy donor repertoires from immuneACCESS served as clonality controls. Not all clones reach the TCRdb copy of this immuneACCESS table, which keeps in-frame sequences only. Checked studies attribute under half of the gap to unresolved V genes and leave the rest unexplained. V, J and clone size were drawn from that table, and D and trimming were deduced from the DNA. Counted in this sample were about 45,000 clones; over 60% of them appeared once. The ten biggest clones cover 20% to 25% of the sample.

As concerns this clone: This receptor's antigen is unknown. The sample holds no much larger clone one base away, and base qualities are not on file.

The rearrangement combines TRBV4-1 with TRBJ2-1, with 8 bases matching TRBD1. The source of this sequence is a human donor with chronic lymphocytic leukemia. The sample in question was PBMCs, obtained after 24 months of ibrutinib treatment. The DNA is as follows: TGCGCCAGCAGCCAAGATAAGGACCGGGACAGGCCCTACTCCTACAATGAGCAGTTCTTC. It encodes CASSQDKDRDRPYSYNEQFF.